This T cell receptor beta chain was retrieved from a study of T cell repertoires in cytomegalovirus infection. This clonotype was detected a few times. Antigen unknown. A single record per CDR3 protein comes from TCRdb applying MiXCR to the reads. In the table there are under 800,000 distinct CDR3 sequences, 20% to 25% of which are singletons. Study results and limitations: The study found HLA-C-restricted CMV-specific TCR beta clonotypes dominating the ex vivo response.

V was shortened by 3 bases and J by 6 bases, with 4 bases between the two germline ends. CDR1 and CDR2 (germline): KGHDR, SFDVKD. This CDR3 has 12 amino acids. The sequenced sample was CD8+ T cells from PBMCs. The receptor comes from a human donor in good health (CMV status not recorded). Some clones in this sample may be carry-over from other donors' samples. The chain combines TRBV24-1 with TRBJ2-2; D not certain. The DNA of the CDR3 is TGTGCCACCAGTGATGAGGCCGGGGAGCTGTTTTTT. Amino acids: CATSDEAGELFF.